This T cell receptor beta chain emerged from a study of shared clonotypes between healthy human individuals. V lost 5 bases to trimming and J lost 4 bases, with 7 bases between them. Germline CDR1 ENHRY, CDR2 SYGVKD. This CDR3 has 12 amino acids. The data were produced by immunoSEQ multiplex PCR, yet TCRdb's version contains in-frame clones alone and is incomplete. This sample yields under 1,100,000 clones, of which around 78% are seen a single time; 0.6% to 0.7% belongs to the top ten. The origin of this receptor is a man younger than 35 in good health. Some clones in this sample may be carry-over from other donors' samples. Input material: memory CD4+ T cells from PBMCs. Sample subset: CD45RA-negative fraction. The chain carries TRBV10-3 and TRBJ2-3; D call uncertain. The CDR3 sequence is CAISMSSDTQYF. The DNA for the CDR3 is TGTGCCATCAGTATGAGCTCAGATACGCAGTATTTT.